This T cell receptor (beta chain) emerged from a study of a mutant IDH1 vaccine in newly diagnosed glioma. Study as a whole: Treated patients had a mean age of about 37 years and a sex split that was around 60% male and 37.5% female.

Findings and caveats of the study: Pseudoprogression apparently lacked any relation to changes in top peripheral T cell clonotypes.

Sequencing used immunoSEQ multiplex PCR; TCRdb keeps in-frame clones, though not all of them. This sample has fewer than 30,000 clones, with around 77% found just once. The CDR3 runs to 11 residues. V lost 6 bases, J lost 4 bases, and 6 bases lay in between. The germline V gene has CDR1 MNHEY and CDR2 SVGAGI. As concerns this clone: Its target is not known.

As for time point: week 11, during vaccination. The study gave 300 ug of mutant IDH1 20-mer peptide per vaccine dose, with topical imiquimod. This clonotype was sampled from a young woman with glioma. The chain combines TRBV6-5 with TRBJ1-1; D not certain. The material was PBMCs, obtained from a glioma patient whose treatment included an IDH1 peptide vaccine. The CDR3 reads CASRHGTEAFF. CDR3 bases: TGTGCCAGCAGACATGGCACTGAAGCTTTCTTT.